This T cell receptor beta chain was sequenced during a study of T cells in localized non-small cell lung cancer. With respect to this clone: Other nucleotide sequences in the sample specify the same CDR3.

The CDR3 spans 14 residues. CDR1 SNHLY and CDR2 FYNNEI come from the germline V gene. Between the trimmed V and J ends, which lost 7 bases and 1 base, there was a span of 13 bases. Sequencing was performed with immunoSEQ multiplex PCR; in TCRdb, only in-frame clones are kept and a portion is missing. This sample carries approximately 67,000 clones, almost 85% of them seen once, and the ten largest clones take 13%. This TCR came from a female donor aged 60 or older with stage I lung adenocarcinoma. The chain uses TRBV2 and TRBJ1-2, with D perhaps matching TRBD1 (6 bases). Sequencing used peripheral blood, obtained before any cancer treatment. CDR3 region: CASKRQDSNYGYTF. As DNA, the CDR3 is TGTGCCAGCAAAAGACAGGACAGTAACTATGGCTACACCTTC.